A selection of T cell receptor beta chains follows, all from one sample in a study of T cells after yellow fever vaccination. TCRdb itself ran the 5' RACE reads through MiXCR, one entry per CDR3 protein. This sample has under 15,000 distinct CDR3 sequences; 5.5% to 6% occur once, and the top ten carry around 1%. Source: PBMCs, either bulk or a sorted T-cell subset (CD4+, CD8+, memory, or dextramer-sorted; not recorded which), taken on the day of the yellow fever booster vaccination. The source of these receptors is a man aged 25-40 years who received the YFV17D yellow fever vaccine. Each CDR3 is given with its conserved first and last residue. D genes are given only for firm matches. Only part of the rows carry a size: once, few, many, or a class if the clone is expanded.

abundance: many
d_gene: -
j_gene: TRBJ2-5
v_gene: TRBV28
CDR3nt: TGTGCCAGCAGTTGGGGGGAGACCCAGTACTTC
CDR3aa: CASSWGETQYF

abundance: medium-sized
d_gene: TRBD2
j_gene: TRBJ2-7
v_gene: TRBV5-1
CDR3nt: TGCGCCAGCAGCTTGGGACTAGCGGGCCACTACGAGCAGTACTTC
CDR3aa: CASSLGLAGHYEQYF

abundance: -
d_gene: TRBD1
j_gene: TRBJ1-2
v_gene: TRBV27
CDR3nt: TGTTATTACTCGCTCCGGGACAGCCATAACTATGGCTACACCTTC
CDR3aa: CYYSLRDSHNYGYTF

abundance: many
d_gene: -
j_gene: TRBJ2-3
v_gene: TRBV20-1
CDR3nt: TGCAGCTTACAGGGGGGGGTCACAGATACGCAGTATTTT
CDR3aa: CSLQGGVTDTQYF

abundance: many
d_gene: -
j_gene: TRBJ2-2
v_gene: TRBV12-3/TRBV12-4
CDR3nt: TGTGCCAGCAACTGGGGCACCGGGGAGCTGTTTTTT
CDR3aa: CASNWGTGELFF

abundance: -
d_gene: -
j_gene: TRBJ2-1
v_gene: TRBV7-2
CDR3nt: TGTGCCAGCAGCTCTTCGAGCGAAAGCTCCTACAATGAGCAGTTCTTC
CDR3aa: CASSSSSESSYNEQFF

abundance: medium-sized
d_gene: TRBD1
j_gene: TRBJ1-2
v_gene: TRBV29-1
CDR3nt: TGCAGCGTGGACCGACAGGGGTTGGGGCCCTACACCTTC
CDR3aa: CSVDRQGLGPYTF

abundance: many
d_gene: -
j_gene: TRBJ2-5
v_gene: TRBV6-1
CDR3nt: TGTGCCACCAAGAACACGGGGCGGATCCAAGAGACCCAGTACTTC
CDR3aa: CATKNTGRIQETQYF

abundance: few
d_gene: TRBD1
j_gene: TRBJ2-2
v_gene: TRBV2
CDR3nt: TGTGCCCGCTGTTTATGGGCCAAGAAACAGGGGGCGGGCACCGGGGAGCTGTTTTTT
CDR3aa: CARCLWAKKQGAGTGELFF

abundance: many
d_gene: -
j_gene: TRBJ1-4
v_gene: TRBV2
CDR3nt: TGTGCCAGCAGCACAGGGCCGCCCTATGATAATGAAAAACTGTTTTTT
CDR3aa: CASSTGPPYDNEKLFF

abundance: many
d_gene: TRBD2
j_gene: TRBJ2-5
v_gene: TRBV7-8
CDR3nt: TGTGCCAGCAGCTTAGGGACTAGCGGGAGGGAGACCCAGTACTTC
CDR3aa: CASSLGTSGRETQYF

abundance: many
d_gene: -
j_gene: TRBJ1-2
v_gene: TRBV20-1
CDR3nt: TGCAGTGCTAGAGGGCAGGACTACGCTAACTATGGCTACACCTTC
CDR3aa: CSARGQDYANYGYTF

abundance: many
d_gene: TRBD2
j_gene: TRBJ2-7
v_gene: TRBV20-1
CDR3nt: TGCAGTGCTAGAACTAGCGGGAGCGTCTCCTACGAGCAGTACTTC
CDR3aa: CSARTSGSVSYEQYF

abundance: many
d_gene: TRBD1
j_gene: TRBJ1-2
v_gene: TRBV29-1
CDR3nt: TGCAGCGCCCAGGGGGAAACGGGACAGCTGACTTATGGCTACACCTTC
CDR3aa: CSAQGETGQLTYGYTF

abundance: medium-sized
d_gene: -
j_gene: TRBJ2-7
v_gene: TRBV4-2
CDR3nt: TGTGCCAGCAGCCAACCGACAGGCTACGAGCAGTACTTC
CDR3aa: CASSQPTGYEQYF

abundance: -
d_gene: TRBD2
j_gene: TRBJ2-1
v_gene: TRBV7-2
CDR3nt: TGTGCCAGCAGCCCCCAAGCGGGAAGTGCGAATGAGCAGTTCTTC
CDR3aa: CASSPQAGSANEQFF

abundance: many
d_gene: -
j_gene: TRBJ2-5
v_gene: TRBV12-3/TRBV12-4
CDR3nt: TGTGCCAGCAGTCGGACCGGGGACACCCAGTACTTC
CDR3aa: CASSRTGDTQYF

abundance: -
d_gene: -
j_gene: TRBJ2-7
v_gene: TRBV10-2
CDR3nt: TGCGCCAGCAGTCCGGTCCTCTACGAGCAGTACTTC
CDR3aa: CASSPVLYEQYF

abundance: many
d_gene: TRBD1
j_gene: TRBJ1-1
v_gene: TRBV5-1
CDR3nt: TGCGCCAGCCGGCCCCAGGACAGGGGGTCTCGAGCTTTCTTT
CDR3aa: CASRPQDRGSRAFF

abundance: medium-sized
d_gene: TRBD2
j_gene: TRBJ2-7
v_gene: TRBV20-1
CDR3nt: TGCAGTGCTAGACTAGCGGGAGGACAGAACTACGAGCAGTACTTC
CDR3aa: CSARLAGGQNYEQYF

abundance: once
d_gene: -
j_gene: TRBJ2-2
v_gene: TRBV6-1
CDR3nt: TGTGCCAGCACTCCTCGGGTGGTTGGCGGGGAGCTGTTTTTT
CDR3aa: CASTPRVVGGELFF

abundance: medium-sized
d_gene: TRBD1
j_gene: TRBJ2-7
v_gene: TRBV15
CDR3nt: TGTGCCACCAGCGCACAGGGGGGTCCCTACGAGCAGTACTTC
CDR3aa: CATSAQGGPYEQYF

abundance: -
d_gene: TRBD2
j_gene: TRBJ2-3
v_gene: TRBV12-3/TRBV12-4
CDR3nt: TGTGCCTTCTGTGCTCCGGGACTAGCGGGAGGAAGCACAGATACGCAGTATTTT
CDR3aa: CAFCAPGLAGGSTDTQYF

abundance: medium-sized
d_gene: -
j_gene: TRBJ2-1
v_gene: TRBV7-8
CDR3nt: TGTGCCAGCAGCCAGGACGGCGTGGGTGAGCAGTTCTTC
CDR3aa: CASSQDGVGEQFF

abundance: many
d_gene: TRBD2
j_gene: TRBJ2-1
v_gene: TRBV4-2
CDR3nt: TGTGCCAGCAGTATCGGGACTAGCAGTTACAATGAGCAGTTCTTC
CDR3aa: CASSIGTSSYNEQFF

abundance: medium-sized
d_gene: -
j_gene: TRBJ2-2
v_gene: TRBV15
CDR3nt: TGTGCCACCAGCAGAGTATCTACCGGGACCGGGGAGCTGTTTTTT
CDR3aa: CATSRVSTGTGELFF

abundance: medium-sized
d_gene: TRBD1
j_gene: TRBJ1-1
v_gene: TRBV28
CDR3nt: TGTGCCAGCGGACAGGGATTGAACACTGAAGCTTTCTTT
CDR3aa: CASGQGLNTEAFF

abundance: many
d_gene: -
j_gene: TRBJ2-2
v_gene: TRBV5-1
CDR3nt: TGCGCCAGCAGCATTAGGAGTCTAGGGCCCGGGGAGCTGTTTTTT
CDR3aa: CASSIRSLGPGELFF

abundance: medium-sized
d_gene: TRBD2
j_gene: TRBJ2-1
v_gene: TRBV5-1
CDR3nt: TGCGCCAGCAGCAATAGCGGGTTCACCTACAATGAGCAGTTCTTC
CDR3aa: CASSNSGFTYNEQFF

abundance: medium-sized
d_gene: TRBD1
j_gene: TRBJ2-1
v_gene: TRBV20-1
CDR3nt: TGCGGATCGGACAGGGACGGATGGAATGAGCAGTTCTTC
CDR3aa: CGSDRDGWNEQFF

abundance: many
d_gene: TRBD1
j_gene: TRBJ2-4
v_gene: TRBV5-4
CDR3nt: TGTGCCAGCAGTGCCGGGACAGGGACAGCCAAAAACATTCAGTACTTC
CDR3aa: CASSAGTGTAKNIQYF

abundance: many
d_gene: -
j_gene: TRBJ2-1
v_gene: TRBV20-1
CDR3nt: TGCAGTGCTAGGACAGGCAGCTCCTACAATGAGCAGTTCTTC
CDR3aa: CSARTGSSYNEQFF

abundance: many
d_gene: TRBD2
j_gene: TRBJ2-3
v_gene: TRBV7-3
CDR3nt: TGTGCCAGCAGCTTAACGGTGCGGGGGGTCACAGATACGCAGTATTTT
CDR3aa: CASSLTVRGVTDTQYF